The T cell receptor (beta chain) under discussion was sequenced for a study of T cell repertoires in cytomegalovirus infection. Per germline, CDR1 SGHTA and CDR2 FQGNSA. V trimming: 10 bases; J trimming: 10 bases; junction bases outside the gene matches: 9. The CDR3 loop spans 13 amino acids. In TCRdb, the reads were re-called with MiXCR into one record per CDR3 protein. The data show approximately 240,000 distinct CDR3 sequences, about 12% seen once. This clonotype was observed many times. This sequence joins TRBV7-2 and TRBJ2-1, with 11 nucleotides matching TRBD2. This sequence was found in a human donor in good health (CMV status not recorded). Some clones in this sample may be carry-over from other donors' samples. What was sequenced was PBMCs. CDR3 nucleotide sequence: TGTGCCACGACTCGGACTAGCGGGTACGAGCAGTTCTTC. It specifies CATTRTSGYEQFF.